This TCR beta chain was recovered during a study of vaccination and CD4 T cells after COVID-19. A note on this clonotype: Its specificity is unknown.

Deletions cut 7 bases from V and 4 bases from J, with 8 bases between. The CDR3 consists of 11 residues. The germline gives CDR1 SNHLY, CDR2 FYNNEI. General study results and limits: The authors studied relatively few convalescent patients and analyzed no early post-infection timepoints.

Sequencing of the DNA from cultured CD4+ T cells was carried out with the Oncomine TCR Beta short-read assay. TCRdb called the PCR reads again in MiXCR, with one record for every CDR3 protein. The table lists approximately 15,000 distinct CDR3 sequences, about 55% of them singletons, with approximately 4.4% in the top ten. Described treatment: approximately nine-day PBMC culture with coronavirus spike peptide pools or control peptides (ViraFEST assay). Positive PCR dates ranged from March to December 2020; these dates predated US Alpha, Beta and Delta variants. The authors cultured about 2 million PBMCs per well with 9 to 10 IU/ml IL-2 and about 9.9 ug/ml peptide pools.

The sequencing used CD4+ T cells from blood, cultured in vitro, collected before SARS-CoV-2 vaccination. The TCR sequence derives from a human donor who had recovered from COVID-19. This chain joins TRBV2 and TRBJ2-7; D ambiguous. The CDR3 reads CASKGGYEQYF. The CDR3 DNA follows: TGTGCCAGCAAGGGCGGATACGAGCAGTACTTC. The full variable domain, its missing parts supplied by reference TRBV2 and TRBJ2-7, is EPEVTQTPSHQVTQMGQEVILRCVPISNHLYFYWYRQILGQKVEFLVSFYNNEISEKSEIFDDQFSVERPDGSNFTLKIRSTKLEDSAMYFCASKGGYEQYFGPGTRLTVT.